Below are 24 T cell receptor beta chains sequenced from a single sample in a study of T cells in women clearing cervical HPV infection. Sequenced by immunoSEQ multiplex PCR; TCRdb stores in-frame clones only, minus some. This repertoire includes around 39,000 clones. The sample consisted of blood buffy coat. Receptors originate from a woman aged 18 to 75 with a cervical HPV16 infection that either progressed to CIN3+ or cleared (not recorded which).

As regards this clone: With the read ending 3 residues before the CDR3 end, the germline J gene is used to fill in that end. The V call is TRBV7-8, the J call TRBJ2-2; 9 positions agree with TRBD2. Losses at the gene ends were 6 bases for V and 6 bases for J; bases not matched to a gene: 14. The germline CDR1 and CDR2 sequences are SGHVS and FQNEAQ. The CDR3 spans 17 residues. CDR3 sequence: CASRPRYSLAGAGELFF. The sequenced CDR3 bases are TGTGCCAGCAGACCGAGATATAGTTTAGCGGGAGCCGGGGAG.

The CDR3 sequence: CASSQLGGSRTEAFF. The sequenced part of the CDR3 DNA is TGCGCCAGCAGCCAGTTAGGAGGGTCTCGCACTGAA. The chain is built from TRBV5-1 and TRBJ1-1; no reliable D call. The read stops 3 residues short of the end of the CDR3; the missing end is completed from the germline J gene. The ends were cut back, 4 bases at V and 4 bases at J, with 17 bases in the middle. The CDR3 sequence is 15 residues long. The V gene's germline CDR1 is SGHRS and CDR2 YFSETQ.

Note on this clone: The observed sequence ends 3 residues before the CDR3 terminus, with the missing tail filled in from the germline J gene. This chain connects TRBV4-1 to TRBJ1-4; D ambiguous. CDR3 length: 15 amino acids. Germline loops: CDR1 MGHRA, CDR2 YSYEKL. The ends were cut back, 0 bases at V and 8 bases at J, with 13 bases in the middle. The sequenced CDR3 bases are TGCGCCAGCAGCCAAGATCCCCGGGTTTTGGAAAAA. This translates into CASSQDPRVLEK. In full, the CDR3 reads CASSQDPRVLEKLFF.

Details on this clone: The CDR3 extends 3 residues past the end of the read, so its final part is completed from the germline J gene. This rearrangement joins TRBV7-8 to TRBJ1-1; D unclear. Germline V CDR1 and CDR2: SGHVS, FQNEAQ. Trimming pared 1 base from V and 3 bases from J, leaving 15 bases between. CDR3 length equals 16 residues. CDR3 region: CASSLEGPGRDTEAFF. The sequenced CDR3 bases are TGTGCCAGCAGCTTAGAGGGCCCAGGTAGGGACACTGAA.

CDR3 DNA, as far as it was read: TGTGCCTGGAGAGGGGCCAGGGGGAATGGC. Protein: CAWRGARGNG. The CDR3 reads in full as CAWRGARGNGYTF. The chain is built from TRBV30 and TRBJ1-2, with 7 bases identical to TRBD1. The CDR3 extends 3 residues past the end of the read, so its final part is completed from the germline J gene. Germline CDR1 is GTSNPN and CDR2 is SVGIG (reference sequence). V dropped 3 bases and J dropped 6; count of bases not matched to a gene: 7. The CDR3 length is 13 residues. The full variable domain, with the rest looked up from reference TRBV30 and TRBJ1-2, is SQTIHQWPATLVQPVGSPLSLECTVEGTSNPNLYWYRQAAGRGLQLLFYSVGIGQISSEVPQNLSASRPQDRQFILSSKKLLLSDSGFYLCAWRGARGNGYTFGSGTRLTVV.

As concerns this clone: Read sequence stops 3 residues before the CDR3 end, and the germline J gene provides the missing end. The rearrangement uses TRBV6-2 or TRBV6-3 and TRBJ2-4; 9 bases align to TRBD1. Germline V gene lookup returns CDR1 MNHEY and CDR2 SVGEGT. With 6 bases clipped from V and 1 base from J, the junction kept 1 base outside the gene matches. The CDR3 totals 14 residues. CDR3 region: CASRTGGAKNIQYF. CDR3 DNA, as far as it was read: TGTGCCAGCAGGACAGGGGGGGCCAAAAACATT.

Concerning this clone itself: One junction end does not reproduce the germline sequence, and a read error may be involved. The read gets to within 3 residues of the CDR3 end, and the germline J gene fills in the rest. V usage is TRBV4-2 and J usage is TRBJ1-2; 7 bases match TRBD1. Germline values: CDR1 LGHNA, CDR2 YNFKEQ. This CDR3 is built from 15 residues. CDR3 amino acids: CASSQDRQGGYGYTF. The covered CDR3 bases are TGCGCCAGCAGCCAAGATCGACAGGGAGGCTATGGC.

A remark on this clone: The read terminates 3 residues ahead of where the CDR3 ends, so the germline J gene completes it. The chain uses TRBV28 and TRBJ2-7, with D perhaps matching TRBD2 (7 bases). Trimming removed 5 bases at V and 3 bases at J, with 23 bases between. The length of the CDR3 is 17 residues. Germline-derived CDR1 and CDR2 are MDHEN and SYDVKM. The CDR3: CASSRRGPGASGYEQYF. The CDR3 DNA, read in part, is TGTGCCAGCAGTCGCCGCGGGCCGGGGGCTAGCGGCTACGAG.

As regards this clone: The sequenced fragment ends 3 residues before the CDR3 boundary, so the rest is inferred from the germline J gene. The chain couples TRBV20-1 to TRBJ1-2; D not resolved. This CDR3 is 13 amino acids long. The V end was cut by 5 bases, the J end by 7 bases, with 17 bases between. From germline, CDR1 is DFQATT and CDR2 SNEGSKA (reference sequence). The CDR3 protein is CSALAGNEFGYTF. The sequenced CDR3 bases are TGCAGTGCTTTGGCGGGAAATGAATTTGGC.

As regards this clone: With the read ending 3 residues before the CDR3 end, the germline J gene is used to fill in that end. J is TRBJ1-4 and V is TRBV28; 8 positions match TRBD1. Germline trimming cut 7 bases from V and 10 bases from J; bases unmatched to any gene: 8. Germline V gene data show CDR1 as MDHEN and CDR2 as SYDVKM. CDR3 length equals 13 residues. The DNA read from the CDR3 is TGTGCCAGCACTGGGGACAGGACGAGAAAA. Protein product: CASTGDRTRK. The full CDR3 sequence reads CASTGDRTRKLFF.

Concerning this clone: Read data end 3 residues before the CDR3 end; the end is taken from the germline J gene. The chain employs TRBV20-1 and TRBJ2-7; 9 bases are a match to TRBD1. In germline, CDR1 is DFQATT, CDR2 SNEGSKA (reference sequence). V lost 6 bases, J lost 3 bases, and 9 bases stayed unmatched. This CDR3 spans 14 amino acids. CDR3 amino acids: CSAKRGTGIYEQYF. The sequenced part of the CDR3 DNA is TGCAGTGCCAAAAGGGGGACAGGGATCTACGAG.

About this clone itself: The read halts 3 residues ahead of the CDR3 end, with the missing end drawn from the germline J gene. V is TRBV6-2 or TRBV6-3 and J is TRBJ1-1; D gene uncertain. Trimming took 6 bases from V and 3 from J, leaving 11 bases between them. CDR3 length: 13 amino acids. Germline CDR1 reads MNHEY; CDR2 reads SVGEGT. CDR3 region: CASSSRVYTEAFF. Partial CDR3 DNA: TGTGCCAGCAGCTCCCGGGTATACACTGAA.

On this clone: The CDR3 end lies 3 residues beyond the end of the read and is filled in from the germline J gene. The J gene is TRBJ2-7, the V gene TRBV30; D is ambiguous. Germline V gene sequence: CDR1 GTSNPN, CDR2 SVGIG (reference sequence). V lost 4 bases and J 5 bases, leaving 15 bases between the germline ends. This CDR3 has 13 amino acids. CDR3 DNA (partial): TGTGCCTGGAACCCCGCCGGGTCCGACGAG. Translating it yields CAWNPAGSDE. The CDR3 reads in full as CAWNPAGSDEQYF.

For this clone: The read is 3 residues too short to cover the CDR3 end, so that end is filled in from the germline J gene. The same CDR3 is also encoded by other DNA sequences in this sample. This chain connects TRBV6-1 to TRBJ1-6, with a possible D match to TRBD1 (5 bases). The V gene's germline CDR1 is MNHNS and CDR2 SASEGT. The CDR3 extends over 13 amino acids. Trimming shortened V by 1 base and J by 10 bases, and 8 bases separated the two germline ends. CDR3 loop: CASSEVGGSPLHF. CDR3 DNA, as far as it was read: TGTGCCAGCAGTGAAGTGGGGGGGTCACCC.

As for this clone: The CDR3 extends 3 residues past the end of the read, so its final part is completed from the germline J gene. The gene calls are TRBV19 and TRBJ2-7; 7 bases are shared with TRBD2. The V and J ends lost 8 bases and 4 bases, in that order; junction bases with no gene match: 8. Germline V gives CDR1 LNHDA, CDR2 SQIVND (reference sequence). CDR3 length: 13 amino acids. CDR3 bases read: TGTGCCAGTGCTGCGGGAGTTACTTACGAG. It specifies CASAAGVTYE. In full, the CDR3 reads CASAAGVTYEQYF.

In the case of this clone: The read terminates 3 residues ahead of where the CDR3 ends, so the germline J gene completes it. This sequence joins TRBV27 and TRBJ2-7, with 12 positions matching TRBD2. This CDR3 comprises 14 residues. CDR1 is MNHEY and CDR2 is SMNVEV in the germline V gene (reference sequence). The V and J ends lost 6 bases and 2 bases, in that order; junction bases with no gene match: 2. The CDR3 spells CASSRLAGAYEQYF. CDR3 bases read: TGTGCCAGCAGCAGACTAGCGGGGGCCTACGAG.

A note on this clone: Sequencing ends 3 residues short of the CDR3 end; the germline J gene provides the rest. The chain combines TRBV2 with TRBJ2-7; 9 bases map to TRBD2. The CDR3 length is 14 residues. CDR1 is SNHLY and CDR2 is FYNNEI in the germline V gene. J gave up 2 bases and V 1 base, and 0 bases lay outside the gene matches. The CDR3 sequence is CASSEGTSAYEQYF. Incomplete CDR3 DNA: TGTGCCAGCAGTGAAGGGACTAGCGCCTACGAG. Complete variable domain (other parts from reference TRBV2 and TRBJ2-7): EPEVTQTPSHQVTQMGQEVILRCVPISNHLYFYWYRQILGQKVEFLVSFYNNEISEKSEIFDDQFSVERPDGSNFTLKIRSTKLEDSAMYFCASSEGTSAYEQYFGPGTRLTVT.

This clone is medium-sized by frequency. CDR3 sequence reads: CASSPRGGRTTRATNEKLFF. The DNA read from the CDR3 is TGTGCCAGCAGCCCCCGGGGGGGGCGGACTACTCGGGCAACTAATGAAAAA. The chain carries TRBV4-2 and TRBJ1-4; a weak D match, TRBD1 (6 bases). The CDR3 end is not reached by the read, which stops 3 residues before it; the germline J gene fills it in. V gave up 4 bases and J gave up 0 bases, with 24 bases separating them. The germline gives CDR1 LGHNA, CDR2 YNFKEQ. The CDR3 loop spans 20 amino acids.

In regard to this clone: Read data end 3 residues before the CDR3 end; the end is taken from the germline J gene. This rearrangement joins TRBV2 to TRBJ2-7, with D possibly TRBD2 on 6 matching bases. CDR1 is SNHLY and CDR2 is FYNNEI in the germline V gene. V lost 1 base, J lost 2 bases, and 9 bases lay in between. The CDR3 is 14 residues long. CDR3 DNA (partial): TGTGCCAGCAGTGAAGGGGGACTCGCCTACGAG. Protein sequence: CASSEGGLAYE. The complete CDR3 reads CASSEGGLAYEQYF. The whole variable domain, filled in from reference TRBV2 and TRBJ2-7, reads EPEVTQTPSHQVTQMGQEVILRCVPISNHLYFYWYRQILGQKVEFLVSFYNNEISEKSEIFDDQFSVERPDGSNFTLKIRSTKLEDSAMYFCASSEGGLAYEQYFGPGTRLTVT.

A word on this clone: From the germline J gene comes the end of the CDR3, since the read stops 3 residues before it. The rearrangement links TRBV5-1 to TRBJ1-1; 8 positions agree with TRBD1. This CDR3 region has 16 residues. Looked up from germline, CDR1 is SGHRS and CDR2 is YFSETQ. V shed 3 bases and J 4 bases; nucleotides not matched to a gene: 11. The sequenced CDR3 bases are TGCGCCAGCAGCTCCCGTCCGACAGGGGTTGGCACTGAA. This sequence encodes CASSSRPTGVGTE. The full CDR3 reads CASSSRPTGVGTEAFF. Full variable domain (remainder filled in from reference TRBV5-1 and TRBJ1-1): KAGVTQTPRYLIKTRGQQVTLSCSPISGHRSVSWYQQTPGQGLQFLFEYFSETQRNKGNFPGRFSGRQFSNSRSEMNVSTLELGDSALYLCASSSRPTGVGTEAFFGQGTRLTVV.

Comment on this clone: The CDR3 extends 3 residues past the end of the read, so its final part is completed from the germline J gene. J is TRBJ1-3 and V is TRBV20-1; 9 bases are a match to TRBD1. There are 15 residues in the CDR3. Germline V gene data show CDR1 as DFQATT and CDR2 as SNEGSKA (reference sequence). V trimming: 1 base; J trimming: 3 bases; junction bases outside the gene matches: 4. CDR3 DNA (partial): TGCAGTGCTAGAGCAGGGACAGGGTTTGGAAACACC. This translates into CSARAGTGFGNT. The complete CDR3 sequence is CSARAGTGFGNTIYF.

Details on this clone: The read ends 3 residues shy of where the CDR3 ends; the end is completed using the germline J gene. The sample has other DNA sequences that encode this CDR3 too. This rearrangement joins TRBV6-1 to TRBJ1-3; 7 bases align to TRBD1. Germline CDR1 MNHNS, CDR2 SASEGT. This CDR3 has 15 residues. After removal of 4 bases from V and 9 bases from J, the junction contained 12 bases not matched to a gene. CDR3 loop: CASSGDRTRGGTIYF. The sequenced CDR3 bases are TGTGCCAGCAGTGGGGACAGAACCCGTGGGGGCACC.

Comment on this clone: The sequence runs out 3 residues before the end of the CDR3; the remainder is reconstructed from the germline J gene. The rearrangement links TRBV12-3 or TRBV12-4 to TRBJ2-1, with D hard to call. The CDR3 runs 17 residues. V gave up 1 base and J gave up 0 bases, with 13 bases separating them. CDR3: CASSLDGSDPSYNEQFF. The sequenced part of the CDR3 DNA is TGTGCCAGCAGTTTAGATGGCTCTGATCCCTCCTACAATGAG.

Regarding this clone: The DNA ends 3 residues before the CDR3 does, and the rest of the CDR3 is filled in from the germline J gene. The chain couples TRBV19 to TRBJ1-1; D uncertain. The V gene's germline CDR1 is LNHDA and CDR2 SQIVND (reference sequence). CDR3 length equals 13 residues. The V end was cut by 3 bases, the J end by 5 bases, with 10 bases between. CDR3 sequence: CASSMGGSTEAFF. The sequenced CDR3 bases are TGTGCCAGTAGTATGGGCGGGTCGACTGAA.